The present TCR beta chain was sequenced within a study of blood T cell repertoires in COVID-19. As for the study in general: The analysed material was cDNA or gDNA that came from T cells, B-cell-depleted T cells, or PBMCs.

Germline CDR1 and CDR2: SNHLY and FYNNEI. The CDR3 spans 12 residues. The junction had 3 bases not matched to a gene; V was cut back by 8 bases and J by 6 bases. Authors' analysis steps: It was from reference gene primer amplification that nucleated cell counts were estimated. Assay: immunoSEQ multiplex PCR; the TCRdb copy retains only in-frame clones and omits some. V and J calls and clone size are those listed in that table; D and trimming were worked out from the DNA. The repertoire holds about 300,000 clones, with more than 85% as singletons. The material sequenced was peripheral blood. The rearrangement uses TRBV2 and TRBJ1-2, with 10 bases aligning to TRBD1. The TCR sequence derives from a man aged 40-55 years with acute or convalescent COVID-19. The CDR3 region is CASQDRGNGYTF. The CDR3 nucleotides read TGTGCCAGCCAGGACAGGGGGAATGGCTACACCTTC.